Described below is a single TCR beta chain sequence and its context. These data originate in a study of technical replicates of blood from four donors. The table came from immunoSEQ multiplex PCR; TCRdb's copy has only in-frame clones and leaves some out. Here the sample spans 14,000 or so clones, almost 85% being singletons. Germline assignment: CDR1 KGHSH and CDR2 LQKENI. The CDR3 length is 15 residues. The junction had 6 bases not matched to a gene; V was cut back by 1 base and J by 6 bases. The chain is built from TRBV18 and TRBJ2-1, with TRBD2 matching 7 bases. Material: PBMCs. The receptor was derived from a human donor in good health. The DNA for the CDR3 is TGTGCCAGCTCACCACGGGAGGGCCAGGTCAATGAGCAGTTCTTC. It yields the protein CASSPREGQVNEQFF.